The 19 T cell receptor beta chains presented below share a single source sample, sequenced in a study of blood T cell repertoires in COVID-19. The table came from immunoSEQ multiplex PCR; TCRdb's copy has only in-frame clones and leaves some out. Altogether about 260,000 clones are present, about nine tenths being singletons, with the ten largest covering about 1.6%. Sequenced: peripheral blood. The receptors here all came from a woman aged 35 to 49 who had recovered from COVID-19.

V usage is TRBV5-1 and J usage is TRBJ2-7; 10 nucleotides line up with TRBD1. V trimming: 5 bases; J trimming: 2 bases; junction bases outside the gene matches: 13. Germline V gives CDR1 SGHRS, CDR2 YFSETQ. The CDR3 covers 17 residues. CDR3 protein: CASRAGTGANLAYEQYF. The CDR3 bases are TGCGCCAGCAGAGCCGGGACAGGGGCTAACTTGGCCTACGAGCAGTACTTC.

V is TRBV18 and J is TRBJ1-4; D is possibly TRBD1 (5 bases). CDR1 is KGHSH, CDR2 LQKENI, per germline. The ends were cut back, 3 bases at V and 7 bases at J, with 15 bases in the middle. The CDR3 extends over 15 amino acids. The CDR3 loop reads CASSPQGGGGEKLFF. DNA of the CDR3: TGTGCCAGCTCACCTCAGGGAGGCGGTGGTGAAAAACTGTTTTTT.

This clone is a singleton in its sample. The CDR3 nucleotides read TGTGCCAGCAGCGGGGGTGCGGGGATCTATGGCTACACCTTC. Its protein is CASSGGAGIYGYTF. The chain links TRBV9 to TRBJ1-2; D remains unclear. V gave up 3 bases and J gave up 4 bases, with 13 bases separating them. Germline V CDR1 and CDR2: SGDLS, YYNGEE. This CDR3 spans 14 amino acids.

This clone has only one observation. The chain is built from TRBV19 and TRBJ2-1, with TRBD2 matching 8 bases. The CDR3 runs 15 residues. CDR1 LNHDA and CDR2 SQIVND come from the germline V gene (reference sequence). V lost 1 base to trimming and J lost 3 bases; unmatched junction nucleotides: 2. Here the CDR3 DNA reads TGTGCCAGTAGTATAGTCGGGGGGGTCTACAATGAGCAGTTCTTC. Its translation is CASSIVGGVYNEQFF.

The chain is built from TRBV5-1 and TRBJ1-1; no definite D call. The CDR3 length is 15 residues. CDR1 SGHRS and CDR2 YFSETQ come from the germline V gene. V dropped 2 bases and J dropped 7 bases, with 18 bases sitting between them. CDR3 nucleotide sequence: TGCGCCAGCAGCTTTGGTATACGTTCGGGAAATGAAGCTTTCTTT. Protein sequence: CASSFGIRSGNEAFF.

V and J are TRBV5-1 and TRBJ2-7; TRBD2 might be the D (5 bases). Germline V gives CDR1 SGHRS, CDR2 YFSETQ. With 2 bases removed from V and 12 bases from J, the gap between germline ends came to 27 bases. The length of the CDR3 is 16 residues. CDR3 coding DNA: TGCGCCAGCAGCTTCACACTCCCGGGAATCAGCGGCGATTGGTACTTC. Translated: CASSFTLPGISGDWYF.

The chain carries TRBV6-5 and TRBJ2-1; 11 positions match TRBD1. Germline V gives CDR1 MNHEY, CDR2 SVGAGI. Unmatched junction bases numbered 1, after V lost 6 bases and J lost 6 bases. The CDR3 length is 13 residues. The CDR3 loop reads CASRGTGGNEQFF. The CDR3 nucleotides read TGTGCCAGCAGGGGGACAGGGGGCAATGAGCAGTTCTTC.

The CDR3 region is CASSYIREENFYGYTF. DNA for the CDR3: TGTGCCAGCAGTTACATCCGGGAGGAAAATTTCTATGGCTACACCTTC. The rearrangement joins TRBV6-2 or TRBV6-3 to TRBJ1-2; D is undetermined. CDR3 length equals 16 residues. With 2 bases removed from V and 4 bases from J, the gap between germline ends came to 17 bases. Germline values: CDR1 MNHEY, CDR2 SVGEGT.

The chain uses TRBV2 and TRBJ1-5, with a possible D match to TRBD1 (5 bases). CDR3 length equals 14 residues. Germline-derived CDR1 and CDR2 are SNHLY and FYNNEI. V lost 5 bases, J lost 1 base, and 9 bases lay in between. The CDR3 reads CASSTDMSNQPQHF. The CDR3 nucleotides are TGTGCCAGCAGTACGGACATGAGCAATCAGCCCCAGCATTTT.

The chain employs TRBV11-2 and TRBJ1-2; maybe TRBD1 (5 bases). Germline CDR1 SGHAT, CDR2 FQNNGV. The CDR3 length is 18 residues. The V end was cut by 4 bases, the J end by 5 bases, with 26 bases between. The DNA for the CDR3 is TGTGCCAGCAGCTCCATACCCTCACACCCTGACAGAAAGTATGGCTACACCTTC. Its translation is CASSSIPSHPDRKYGYTF.

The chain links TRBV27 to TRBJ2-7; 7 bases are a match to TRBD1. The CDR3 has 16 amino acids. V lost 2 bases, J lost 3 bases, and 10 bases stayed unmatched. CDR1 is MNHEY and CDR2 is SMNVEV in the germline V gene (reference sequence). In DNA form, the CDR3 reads TGTGCCAGCAGTTTACTTGGACAGGAACACCTCTACGAGCAGTACTTC. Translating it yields CASSLLGQEHLYEQYF.

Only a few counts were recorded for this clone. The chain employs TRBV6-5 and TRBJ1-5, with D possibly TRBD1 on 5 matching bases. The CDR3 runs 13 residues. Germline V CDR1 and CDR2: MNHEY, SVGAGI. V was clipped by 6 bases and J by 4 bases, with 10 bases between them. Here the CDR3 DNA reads TGTGCCAGCAGGCAGGGACTTAATCAGCCCCAGCATTTT. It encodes CASRQGLNQPQHF.

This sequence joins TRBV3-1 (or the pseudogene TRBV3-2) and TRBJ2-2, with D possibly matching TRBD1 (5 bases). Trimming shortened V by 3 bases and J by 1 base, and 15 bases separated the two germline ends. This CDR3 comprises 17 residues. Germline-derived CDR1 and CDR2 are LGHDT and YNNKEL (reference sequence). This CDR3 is CASSHALWTRNTGELFF. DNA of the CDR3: TGTGCCAGCAGCCACGCTCTGTGGACAAGGAACACCGGGGAGCTGTTTTTT.

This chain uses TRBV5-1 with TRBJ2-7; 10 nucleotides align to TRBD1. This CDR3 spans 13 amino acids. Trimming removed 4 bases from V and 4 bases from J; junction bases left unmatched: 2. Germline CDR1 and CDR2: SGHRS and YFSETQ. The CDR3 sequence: CASSGTGEYEQYF. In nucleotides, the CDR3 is TGCGCCAGCAGCGGGACAGGGGAGTACGAGCAGTACTTC.

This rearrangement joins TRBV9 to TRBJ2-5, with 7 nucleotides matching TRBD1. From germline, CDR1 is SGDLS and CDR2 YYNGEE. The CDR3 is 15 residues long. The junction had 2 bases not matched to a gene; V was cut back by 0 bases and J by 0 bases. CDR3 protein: CASSVEGQHQETQYF. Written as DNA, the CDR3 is TGTGCCAGCAGCGTAGAGGGACAGCACCAAGAGACCCAGTACTTC.

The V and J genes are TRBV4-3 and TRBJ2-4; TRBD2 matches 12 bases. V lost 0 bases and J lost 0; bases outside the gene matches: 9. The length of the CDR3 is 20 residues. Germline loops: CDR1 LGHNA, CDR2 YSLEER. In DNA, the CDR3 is TGCGCCAGCAGCCAAGACGGACTAGCGGGGAGAGATCTAGCCAAAAACATTCAGTACTTC. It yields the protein CASSQDGLAGRDLAKNIQYF.

The CDR3, as DNA: TGTGCCAGCAGCCTCCGAAGGGGTGAAACCACTGAAGCTTTCTTT. As protein: CASSLRRGETTEAFF. The rearrangement joins TRBV7-9 to TRBJ1-1, with a tentative D call TRBD1 (5 bases). The V gene lost 5 bases and the J gene lost 4 bases, with 17 bases spanning the gap. CDR3 length: 15 amino acids. Germline CDR1 is SEHNR and CDR2 is FQNEAQ (reference sequence).

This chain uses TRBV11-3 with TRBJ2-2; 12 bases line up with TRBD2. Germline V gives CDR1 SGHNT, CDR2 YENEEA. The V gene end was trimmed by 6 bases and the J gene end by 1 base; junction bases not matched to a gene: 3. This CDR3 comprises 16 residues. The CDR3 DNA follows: TGTGCCAGCAGGCTGACTAGCGGGGGGAACACCGGGGAGCTGTTTTTT. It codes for CASRLTSGGNTGELFF.

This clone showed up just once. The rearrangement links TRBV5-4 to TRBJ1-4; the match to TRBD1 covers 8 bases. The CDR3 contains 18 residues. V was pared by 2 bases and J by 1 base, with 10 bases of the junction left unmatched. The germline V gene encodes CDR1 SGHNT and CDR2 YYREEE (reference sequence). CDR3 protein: CASSFRSGGLETNEKLFF. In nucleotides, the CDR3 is TGTGCCAGCAGCTTCCGCTCAGGGGGCTTGGAAACTAATGAAAAACTGTTTTTT.